One sample yielded the 20 T cell receptor beta chains listed below, sequenced in a study of cytomegalovirus exposure and HLA in healthy donors. 60 Vbeta and 13 Jbeta primers were used in PCR. Assay: immunoSEQ multiplex PCR; the TCRdb copy retains only in-frame clones and omits some. The sample includes about 82,000 clones, over 75% of them seen just once. The specimen was PBMCs. All receptors come from a human donor in good health.

This clone was counted between two and nine times. The J gene is TRBJ2-7, the V gene TRBV19; possibly TRBD1 for D (6 bases). V was trimmed by 5 bases and J by 5 bases, leaving 19 bases between them. CDR1 and CDR2 (germline): LNHDA, SQIVND (reference sequence). The CDR3 contains 15 residues. The CDR3 DNA follows: TGTGCCAGTAGTGAAACAGGGTCGCGTTGGGACGAGCAGTACTTC. Its protein is CASSETGSRWDEQYF. The full variable domain, rest sourced from reference TRBV19 and TRBJ2-7, is DGGITQSPKYLFRKEGQNVTLSCEQNLNHDAMYWYRQDPGQGLRLIYYSQIVNDFQKGDIAEGYSVSREKKESFPLTVTSAQKNPTAFYLCASSETGSRWDEQYFGPGTRLTVT.

This chain links TRBV27 with TRBJ1-4; D possibly corresponds to TRBD1 (6 bases). V lost 5 bases and J 4 bases, leaving 11 bases between the germline ends. Germline values: CDR1 MNHEY, CDR2 SMNVEV (reference sequence). The CDR3 spans 14 residues. The CDR3 here is CASSPRQVNEKLFF. CDR3 sequence (DNA): TGTGCCAGCAGTCCCCGACAGGTTAATGAAAAACTGTTTTTT. The full variable domain, completed using reference TRBV27 and TRBJ1-4, is EAQVTQNPRYLITVTGKKLTVTCSQNMNHEYMSWYRQDPGLGLRQIYYSMNVEVTDKGDVPEGYKVSRKEKRNFPLILESPSPNQTSLYFCASSPRQVNEKLFFGSGTQLSVL.

The chain joins TRBV9 to TRBJ1-2, with D uncertain. CDR1 is SGDLS and CDR2 is YYNGEE in the germline V gene. With 3 bases removed from V and 7 bases from J, the gap between germline ends came to 10 bases. The CDR3 sequence is 12 residues long. The CDR3: CASSGTNPGYTF. CDR3 nucleotide sequence: TGTGCCAGCAGCGGAACAAATCCTGGCTACACCTTC.

The chain couples TRBV2 to TRBJ1-5; TRBD1 might be the D (5 bases). Germline lookup yields CDR1 SNHLY and CDR2 FYNNEI. Trimming stripped 4 bases from V and 7 bases from J, with 11 bases between. The CDR3 totals 13 residues. CDR3 nucleotides: TGTGCCAGCAGTGGTCAGGGTAACCAGCCCCAGCATTTT. Its translation: CASSGQGNQPQHF.

The V gene is TRBV9, the J gene TRBJ2-1; 11 bases are shared with TRBD2. The CDR3 covers 16 residues. V lost 0 bases, J lost 9 bases, and 8 bases stayed unmatched. Germline V gene data show CDR1 as SGDLS and CDR2 as YYNGEE. The DNA for the CDR3 is TGTGCCAGCAGCGTAGGACTAGCGGGACTCGGCGGTGAGCAGTTCTTC. Its protein is CASSVGLAGLGGEQFF.

This clone has a single count. V is TRBV21-1 and J is TRBJ1-2; the table assigns TRBD1, which was not confirmed against the DNA. TRBV21-1 is designated a pseudogene. CDR3 size: 15 residues. CDR3 loop: CASPGTGPRSYGYTF. CDR3 coding DNA: TGTGCCAGCCCCGGGACAGGGCCGAGGAGCTATGGCTACACCTTC.

The J gene is TRBJ2-5, the V gene TRBV15; 10 nucleotides match TRBD1. V gave up 0 bases and J gave up 4 bases; unmatched junction bases: 2. The CDR3 consists of 15 residues. CDR1 and CDR2 (germline): LNHNV, YYDKDF (reference sequence). CDR3 bases: TGTGCCACCAGCAGAGAAGGACAGGGGGTAGAGACCCAGTACTTC. Amino acids: CATSREGQGVETQYF.

On this clone: A read error may account for a junction end that differs from germline. The chain carries TRBV18 and TRBJ1-5; 7 nucleotides line up with TRBD1. The CDR3 sequence is 14 residues long. The V gene's germline CDR1 is KGHSH and CDR2 LQKENI. CDR3 DNA: TGTGCCAGCTCATACTTAGGGACAGCTCAGCCCCAGAATTTT. Residues: CASSYLGTAQPQNF.

The chain is built from TRBV29-1 and TRBJ1-2, with D perhaps matching TRBD1 (5 bases). Germline CDR1 is SQVTM and CDR2 is ANQGSEA. Trimming cost V 6 bases and J 7 bases, with 24 bases left between them. The CDR3 length is 15 residues. In DNA, the CDR3 is TGCAGCGTCGCCTTAGGCAGGGAGGGTACTCGTGGCTACACCTTC. Translation: CSVALGREGTRGYTF.

The chain employs TRBV7-9 and TRBJ2-7; TRBD1 matches at 11 bases. V trimming: 3 bases; J trimming: 3 bases; junction bases outside the gene matches: 10. The CDR3 spans 17 residues. In germline, CDR1 is SEHNR, CDR2 FQNEAQ (reference sequence). The CDR3 sequence: CASSLRAPGQGDYEQYF. The CDR3 coding sequence is TGTGCCAGCAGCTTGCGAGCACCGGGACAGGGGGACTACGAGCAGTACTTC.

The J gene is TRBJ2-3, the V gene TRBV7-6; 10 bases map to TRBD2. Germline V gives CDR1 SGHVS, CDR2 FNYEAQ. With V trimmed by 4 bases and J by 4 bases, 5 bases remained unmatched. The CDR3 is 15 residues long. Here the CDR3 reads CASSSLAGGPDTQYF. The CDR3 DNA is TGTGCCAGCAGCTCTTTAGCGGGGGGCCCAGATACGCAGTATTTT.

The chain recombines TRBV6-5 with TRBJ2-5; D gene ambiguous. Trimming shortened V by 4 bases and J by 4 bases, and 4 bases separated the two germline ends. The CDR3 spans 11 residues. Germline CDR1 reads MNHEY; CDR2 reads SVGAGI. CDR3 region: CASSSGETQYF. The DNA of the CDR3 is TGTGCCAGCAGTTCGGGAGAGACCCAGTACTTC.

This rearrangement joins TRBV5-1 to TRBJ2-1; the match to TRBD1 covers 11 bases. Trimming took 7 bases from V and 6 from J; bases not matched to a gene: 6. Germline V CDR1 and CDR2: SGHRS, YFSETQ. The CDR3 spans 14 residues. The CDR3 DNA is TGCGCCAGCTCCGGGACAGGGGGAAGCAATGAGCAGTTCTTC. Protein product: CASSGTGGSNEQFF. Combining the CDR3 with reference TRBV5-1 and TRBJ2-1 gives the whole variable domain KAGVTQTPRYLIKTRGQQVTLSCSPISGHRSVSWYQQTPGQGLQFLFEYFSETQRNKGNFPGRFSGRQFSNSRSEMNVSTLELGDSALYLCASSGTGGSNEQFFGPGTRLTVL.

V gene TRBV6-5 combines with J gene TRBJ2-7, with a weak D call TRBD1 (5 bases). This CDR3 has 13 amino acids. Trimming shortened V by 6 bases and J by 2 bases, and 11 bases separated the two germline ends. CDR1 is MNHEY, CDR2 SVGAGI, per germline. The CDR3 loop is CASSLGAPYEQYF. In nucleotides, the CDR3 is TGTGCCAGCAGCCTAGGGGCCCCCTACGAGCAGTACTTC.

This chain uses TRBV9 with TRBJ2-3; 14 positions match TRBD2. The CDR3 has 16 amino acids. J gave up 4 bases and V 4 bases, and 5 bases lay outside the gene matches. Germline V gene sequence: CDR1 SGDLS, CDR2 YYNGEE. In DNA form, the CDR3 reads TGTGCCAGCAGCTCCCAGACTAGCGGGGGGGCAGATACGCAGTATTTT. This codes for CASSSQTSGGADTQYF.

This clone was counted between two and nine times. The chain joins TRBV5-6 to TRBJ1-3; D gene unclear. The V and J ends lost 0 bases and 7 bases respectively, with 11 bases between them. The CDR3 runs to 14 residues. Germline V lookup: CDR1 SGHDT, CDR2 YYEEEE. The CDR3 DNA reads TGTGCCAGCAGCTTGGGATCATCACGGAACACCATATATTTT. Amino acid sequence: CASSLGSSRNTIYF.

The V gene is TRBV27, the J gene TRBJ1-5; TRBD1 matches at 9 bases. Trimming cost V 5 bases and J 8 bases; bases outside gene matches: 1. The germline CDR1 and CDR2 sequences are MNHEY and SMNVEV (reference sequence). This CDR3 region has 12 residues. CDR3 residues: CASSTGGEPQHF. In DNA, the CDR3 is TGTGCCAGCAGTACAGGGGGCGAGCCCCAGCATTTT.

As regards this clone: Since a far larger clone is one base different, this is likely a read error. Other DNA sequences within the sample encode an identical CDR3. The chain uses TRBV5-1 and TRBJ2-7; 14 bases fit TRBD2. The CDR3 has 15 residues. Germline CDR1 reads SGHRS; CDR2 reads YFSETQ. The ends lost 3 bases at V and 3 bases at J; junction bases unmatched: 2. The CDR3 loop reads CASSWGLAGDYEQYF. In nucleotides, the CDR3 is TGCGCCAGCAGCTGGGGACTAGCGGGGGACTACGAGCAGTACTTC.

This chain joins TRBV7-2 and TRBJ2-3; D is perhaps TRBD2 (6 bases). V was clipped by 5 bases and J by 0 bases, with 15 bases between them. Germline V gives CDR1 SGHTA, CDR2 FQGNSA. This CDR3 spans 16 amino acids. CDR3 sequence reads: CASSPRDLSSTDTQYF. In DNA form, the CDR3 reads TGTGCCAGCAGCCCCCGGGACTTATCTAGCACAGATACGCAGTATTTT.

This chain uses TRBV4-3 with TRBJ2-1, with 13 bases that match TRBD2. CDR1 is LGHNA, CDR2 YSLEER, per germline. The CDR3 extends over 17 amino acids. V gave up 0 bases and J gave up 2 bases; unmatched junction bases: 1. For the CDR3, the DNA is TGCGCCAGCAGCCAAGATACTAGCGGGGGGGCCTACAATGAGCAGTTCTTC. Translated: CASSQDTSGGAYNEQFF.